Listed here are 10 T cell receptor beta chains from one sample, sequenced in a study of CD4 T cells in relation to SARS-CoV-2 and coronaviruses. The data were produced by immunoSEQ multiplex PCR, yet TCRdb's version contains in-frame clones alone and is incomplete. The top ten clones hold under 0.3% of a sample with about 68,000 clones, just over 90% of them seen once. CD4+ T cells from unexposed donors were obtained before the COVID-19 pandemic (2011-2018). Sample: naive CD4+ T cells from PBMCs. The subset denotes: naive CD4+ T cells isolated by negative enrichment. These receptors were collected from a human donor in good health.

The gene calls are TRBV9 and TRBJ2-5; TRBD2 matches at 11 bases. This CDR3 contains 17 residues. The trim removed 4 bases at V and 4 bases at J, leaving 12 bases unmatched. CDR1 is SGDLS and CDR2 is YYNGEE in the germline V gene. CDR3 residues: CASSSGVQTSGVETQYF. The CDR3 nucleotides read TGTGCCAGCAGCTCAGGGGTCCAGACTAGCGGGGTAGAGACCCAGTACTTC.

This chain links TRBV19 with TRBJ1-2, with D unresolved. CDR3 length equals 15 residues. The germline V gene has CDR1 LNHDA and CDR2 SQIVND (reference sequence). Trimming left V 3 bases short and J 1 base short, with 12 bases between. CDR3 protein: CASSMPGLHNYGYTF. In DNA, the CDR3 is TGTGCCAGTAGTATGCCCGGCCTACATAACTATGGCTACACCTTC.

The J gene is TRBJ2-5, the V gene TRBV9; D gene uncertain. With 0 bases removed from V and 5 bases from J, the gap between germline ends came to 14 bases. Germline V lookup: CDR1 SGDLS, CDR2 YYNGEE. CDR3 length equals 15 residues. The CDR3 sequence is CASSVGGSRGETQYF. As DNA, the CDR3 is TGTGCCAGCAGCGTAGGCGGTAGTAGAGGCGAGACCCAGTACTTC.

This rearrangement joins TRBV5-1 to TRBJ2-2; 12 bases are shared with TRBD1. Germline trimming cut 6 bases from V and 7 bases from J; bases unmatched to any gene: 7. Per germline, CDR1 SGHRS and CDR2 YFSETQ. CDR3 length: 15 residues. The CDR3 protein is CASTPGTGGDGELFF. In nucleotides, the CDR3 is TGCGCCAGCACCCCAGGGACAGGGGGCGACGGGGAGCTGTTTTTT.

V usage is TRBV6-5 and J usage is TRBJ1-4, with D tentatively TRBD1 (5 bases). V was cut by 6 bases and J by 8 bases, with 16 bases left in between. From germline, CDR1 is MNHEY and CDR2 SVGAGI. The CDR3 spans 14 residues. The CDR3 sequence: CASSLGDPGEKLFF. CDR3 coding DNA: TGTGCCAGCAGCCTGGGGGACCCGGGGGAAAAACTGTTTTTT.

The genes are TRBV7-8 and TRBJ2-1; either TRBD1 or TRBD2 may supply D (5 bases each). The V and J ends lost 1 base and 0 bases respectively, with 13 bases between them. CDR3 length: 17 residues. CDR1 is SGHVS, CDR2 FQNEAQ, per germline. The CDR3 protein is CASSLELVGASYNEQFF. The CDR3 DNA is TGTGCCAGCAGCTTAGAACTAGTTGGGGCCTCCTACAATGAGCAGTTCTTC.

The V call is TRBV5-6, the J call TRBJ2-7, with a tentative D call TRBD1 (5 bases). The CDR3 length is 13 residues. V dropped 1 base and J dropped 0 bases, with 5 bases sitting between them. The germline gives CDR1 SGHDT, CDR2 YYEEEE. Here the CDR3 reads CASSLTGSYEQYF. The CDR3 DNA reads TGTGCCAGCAGCTTGACAGGCTCCTACGAGCAGTACTTC.

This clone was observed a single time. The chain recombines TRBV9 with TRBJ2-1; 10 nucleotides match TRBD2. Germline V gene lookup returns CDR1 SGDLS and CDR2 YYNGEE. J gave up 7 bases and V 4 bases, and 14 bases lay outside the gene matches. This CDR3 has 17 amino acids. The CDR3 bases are TGTGCCAGCAGCCCGGGCGGGCTAGCGGGAGCGATAAATGAGCAGTTCTTC. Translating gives CASSPGGLAGAINEQFF.

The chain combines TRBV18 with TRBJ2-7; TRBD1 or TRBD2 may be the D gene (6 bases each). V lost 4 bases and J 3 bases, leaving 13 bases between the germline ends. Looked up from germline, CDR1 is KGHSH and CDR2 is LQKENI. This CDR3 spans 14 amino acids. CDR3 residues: CASSRGGQGYEQYF. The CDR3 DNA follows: TGTGCCAGCTCACGAGGGGGGCAGGGCTACGAGCAGTACTTC.

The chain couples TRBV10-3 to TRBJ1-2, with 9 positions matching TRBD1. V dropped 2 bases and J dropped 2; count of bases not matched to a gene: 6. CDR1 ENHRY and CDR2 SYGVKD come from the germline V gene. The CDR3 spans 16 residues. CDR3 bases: TGTGCCATCAGTGAGAAACGACAGGGGGACAACTATGGCTACACCTTC. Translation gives CAISEKRQGDNYGYTF.